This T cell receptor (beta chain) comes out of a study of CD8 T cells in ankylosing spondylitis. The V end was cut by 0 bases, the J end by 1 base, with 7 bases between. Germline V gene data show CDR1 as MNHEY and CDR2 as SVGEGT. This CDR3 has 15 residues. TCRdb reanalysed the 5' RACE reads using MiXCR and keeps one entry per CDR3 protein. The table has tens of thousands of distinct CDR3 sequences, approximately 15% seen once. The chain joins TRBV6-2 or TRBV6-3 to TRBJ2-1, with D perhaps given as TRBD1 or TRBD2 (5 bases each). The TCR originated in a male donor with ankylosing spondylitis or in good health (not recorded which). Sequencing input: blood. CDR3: CASSYSGGSYNEQFF. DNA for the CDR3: TGTGCCAGCAGTTACTCTGGGGGTTCCTACAATGAGCAGTTCTTC.